Described below is a single T cell receptor (beta chain) sequence and its context. These data belong to a study of blood T cell repertoires in COVID-19. This CDR3 has 15 amino acids. Germline lookup yields CDR1 MGHDK and CDR2 SYGVNS. The ends lost 4 bases at V and 3 bases at J; junction bases unmatched: 9. TCRdb keeps only in-frame clones here, not all; method: immunoSEQ multiplex PCR. This sample has about 160,000 clones; approximately 92% occur once, and the top ten carry nearly 5%. The sequence came from a man aged 30 to 45 with COVID-19, enrolled during active disease. V usage is TRBV25-1 and J usage is TRBJ2-7, with 7 positions matching TRBD2. The sample taken for sequencing was peripheral blood. The CDR3, as DNA: TGTGCCAGCAGTGTTCCTAGCGGCCGGCTCTACGAGCAGTACTTC. It is translated as CASSVPSGRLYEQYF.